These 19 T cell receptor beta chains share one sample of origin, sequenced in a study of OX40 agonist ivuxolimab in advanced cancers. Produced via immunoSEQ multiplex PCR; TCRdb's table is partial and in-frame only. The sample carries approximately 58,000 clones, 75% to 95% recorded once. Sequenced material: CD4+ or CD8+ T cells sorted from blood, taken in a trial of the OX40 agonist ivuxolimab. These receptors were collected from an adult with an advanced solid tumor such as melanoma, head and neck, liver or kidney cancer.

This clone was detected only a few times. V is TRBV21-1 and J is TRBJ2-7; the table names TRBD2, a call not compared with the DNA. TRBV21-1 is assigned pseudogene status. The CDR3 is made up of 16 amino acids. The CDR3: CASSKSKREGKDEQYF. CDR3 bases: TGTGCCAGCAGCAAATCGAAGCGGGAGGGAAAGGACGAGCAGTACTTC.

The chain uses TRBV2 and TRBJ1-5; TRBD1 matches 8 bases. The CDR3 extends over 15 amino acids. CDR1 and CDR2 from the germline V gene are SNHLY and FYNNEI. The V gene end was trimmed by 7 bases and the J gene end by 3 bases; junction bases not matched to a gene: 8. CDR3: CASTPGQGTNQPQHF. The CDR3 nucleotides are TGTGCCAGCACCCCAGGACAGGGCACCAATCAGCCCCAGCATTTT.

The CDR3 DNA follows: TGTGCCAGCAGACCTGCCGGGACCCGCGGCCACGAGCAGTACTTC. It yields the protein CASRPAGTRGHEQYF. The chain combines TRBV6-5 with TRBJ2-7, with D perhaps assigned TRBD1 or TRBD2 (5 bases each). With 6 bases removed from V and 5 bases from J, the gap between germline ends came to 20 bases. Germline V gene data show CDR1 as MNHEY and CDR2 as SVGAGI. This CDR3 contains 15 residues.

The sample holds one count of this clone. Other DNA sequences in this specimen translate into the identical CDR3. J is TRBJ1-2 and V is TRBV2; the D gene is possibly TRBD1 (5 bases). The CDR3 spans 12 residues. Looked up from germline, CDR1 is SNHLY and CDR2 is FYNNEI. The V gene lost 3 bases and the J gene lost 7 bases, with 9 bases spanning the gap. DNA for the CDR3: TGTGCCAGCAGTGAGGCGGGGGTTGGCTACACCTTC. Encoded protein: CASSEAGVGYTF.

The chain has TRBV7-9 and TRBJ2-1; 8 bases agree with TRBD2. The CDR3 extends over 15 amino acids. Germline V gene data show CDR1 as SEHNR and CDR2 as FQNEAQ (reference sequence). V lost 5 bases and J lost 0; bases outside the gene matches: 3. CDR3 loop: CASSASGSSYNEQFF. In nucleotides, the CDR3 is TGTGCCAGCAGCGCCAGCGGGAGCTCCTACAATGAGCAGTTCTTC.

The V and J genes are TRBV6-5 and TRBJ2-7; 7 bases match TRBD2. The germline V gene has CDR1 MNHEY and CDR2 SVGAGI. Trimming cost V 6 bases and J 4 bases; bases outside gene matches: 12. This CDR3 comprises 15 residues. This chain's CDR3 is CASSRSAPRGYEQYF. The CDR3 DNA is TGTGCCAGCAGCCGTTCGGCGCCGCGGGGGTACGAGCAGTACTTC.

This chain joins TRBV6-6 and TRBJ1-3; 8 bases line up with TRBD1. V gave up 2 bases and J gave up 4 bases; unmatched junction bases: 7. Germline V gives CDR1 MNHNY, CDR2 SVGAGI (reference sequence). The length of the CDR3 is 16 residues. The CDR3: CASSYPDRGLGNTIYF. Here the CDR3 DNA reads TGTGCCAGCAGTTACCCTGACAGGGGCTTAGGAAACACCATATATTTT.

J is TRBJ2-1 and V is TRBV19; 14 nucleotides match TRBD2. The V gene end was trimmed by 5 bases and the J gene end by 9 bases; junction bases not matched to a gene: 9. This CDR3 contains 16 residues. Germline assignment: CDR1 LNHDA and CDR2 SQIVND (reference sequence). The CDR3 loop is CASSPLGTSGSIEQFF. CDR3 in DNA: TGTGCCAGTAGTCCCCTGGGGACTAGCGGGAGTATTGAGCAGTTCTTC.

This chain joins TRBV11-3 and TRBJ2-1; the D gene is possibly TRBD2 (6 bases). CDR3 length: 17 amino acids. V was clipped by 0 bases and J by 0 bases, with 12 bases between them. Per the germline V gene, CDR1 is SGHNT and CDR2 is YENEEA. DNA of the CDR3: TGTGCCAGCAGCTTAGAGGTGGCTAGCGACTCCTACAATGAGCAGTTCTTC. Protein: CASSLEVASDSYNEQFF.

V is TRBV21-1 and J is TRBJ2-5; the D call TRBD1 from the table was never checked on the DNA. TRBV21-1 is a pseudogene segment. The CDR3 loop spans 17 amino acids. CDR3 sequence reads: CASISHPGQGVIQTQYF. CDR3 nucleotide sequence: TGTGCCAGCATCTCACATCCGGGACAGGGGGTTATACAGACCCAGTACTTC.

This rearrangement joins TRBV7-8 to TRBJ1-3; D is unresolved. Trimming cost V 3 bases and J 0 bases, with 15 bases left between them. Germline V lookup: CDR1 SGHVS, CDR2 FQNEAQ. This CDR3 region has 17 residues. Here the CDR3 DNA reads TGTGCCAGCAGCTTCTACCCCCCGAAGAGCTCTGGAAACACCATATATTTT. Translation gives CASSFYPPKSSGNTIYF. Filled out from reference TRBV7-8 and TRBJ1-3, the complete variable domain reads GAGVSQSPRYKVAKRGQDVALRCDPISGHVSLFWYQQALGQGPEFLTYFQNEAQLDKSGLPSDRFFAERPEGSVSTLKIQRTQQEDSAVYLCASSFYPPKSSGNTIYFGEGSWLTVV.

The chain is built from TRBV18 and TRBJ2-5; 7 positions agree with TRBD1. The germline gives CDR1 KGHSH, CDR2 LQKENI. V dropped 4 bases and J dropped 1; count of bases not matched to a gene: 9. This CDR3 comprises 16 residues. The CDR3 spells CASSRTTGKGQETQYF. For the CDR3, the DNA is TGTGCCAGCTCACGCACGACAGGGAAGGGCCAAGAGACCCAGTACTTC.

The V and J genes are TRBV7-6 and TRBJ2-7, with 7 bases aligning to TRBD2. Germline V gene data show CDR1 as SGHVS and CDR2 as FNYEAQ. The junction had 9 bases not matched to a gene; V was cut back by 1 base and J by 0 bases. The CDR3 runs 17 residues. The CDR3 is CASSLVGRAGSSYEQYF. In nucleotides, the CDR3 is TGTGCCAGCAGCTTAGTTGGGAGGGCAGGAAGCTCCTACGAGCAGTACTTC.

About this clone: The sample has other DNA sequences that encode this CDR3 too. V and J are TRBV5-1 and TRBJ2-2; D unresolved. The germline V gene encodes CDR1 SGHRS and CDR2 YFSETQ. The ends were cut back, 2 bases at V and 0 bases at J, with 8 bases in the middle. The CDR3 loop spans 15 amino acids. The CDR3 is CASSLGRANTGELFF. For the CDR3, the DNA is TGCGCCAGCAGCTTAGGACGCGCGAACACCGGGGAGCTGTTTTTT. Drawing the rest from reference TRBV5-1 and TRBJ2-2, the complete variable domain is KAGVTQTPRYLIKTRGQQVTLSCSPISGHRSVSWYQQTPGQGLQFLFEYFSETQRNKGNFPGRFSGRQFSNSRSEMNVSTLELGDSALYLCASSLGRANTGELFFGEGSRLTVL.

The chain links TRBV11-3 to TRBJ2-3, with D uncertain. Per the germline V gene, CDR1 is SGHNT and CDR2 is YENEEA. The length of the CDR3 is 15 residues. V shed 4 bases and J shed 3 bases, with 14 bases lying between them. This CDR3 is CASSSNFDWTDTQYF. As DNA, the CDR3 is TGTGCCAGCAGCTCCAACTTTGACTGGACAGATACGCAGTATTTT. Full variable domain (remainder filled in from reference TRBV11-3 and TRBJ2-3): EAGVVQSPRYKIIEKKQPVAFWCNPISGHNTLYWYLQNLGQGPELLIRYENEEAVDDSQLPKDRFSAERLKGVDSTLKIQPAELGDSAVYLCASSSNFDWTDTQYFGPGTRLTVL.

As DNA, the CDR3 is TGTGCCAGTAGTGGGGGGCCCAGGGGCAATCAGCCCCAGCATTTT. Its translation: CASSGGPRGNQPQHF. This chain links TRBV19 with TRBJ1-5, with D tentatively TRBD1 (6 bases). CDR1 and CDR2 from the germline V gene are LNHDA and SQIVND (reference sequence). The CDR3 is 15 amino acids. Trimming removed 5 bases at V and 2 bases at J, with 13 bases between.

CDR3 nucleotides: TGTGCCAGCAGCCCGGTGGGGGGTAGCGGGGAGGGGAATCGGGAGACCCAGTACTTC. It yields the protein CASSPVGGSGEGNRETQYF. The chain is built from TRBV11-3 and TRBJ2-5, with 8 bases that match TRBD2. The CDR3 contains 19 residues. Trimming took 5 bases from V and 5 from J; bases not matched to a gene: 22. Per germline, CDR1 SGHNT and CDR2 YENEEA.

The genes are TRBV7-6 and TRBJ2-7; D might be TRBD2 (5 bases). CDR1 is SGHVS and CDR2 is FNYEAQ in the germline V gene. Trimming took 2 bases from V and 3 from J, leaving 17 bases between them. The CDR3 runs 16 residues. The CDR3 loop is CASSLSYGTAGYEQYF. In DNA form, the CDR3 reads TGTGCCAGCAGCTTATCTTACGGCACCGCGGGCTACGAGCAGTACTTC.

This clone was counted between two and nine times. The J gene is TRBJ2-2, the V gene TRBV29-1, with D unresolved. Germline assignment: CDR1 SQVTM and CDR2 ANQGSEA. The CDR3 runs 11 residues. V lost 3 bases to trimming and J lost 13 bases, with 12 bases between them. CDR3 protein: CSVDVNSRLFF. CDR3 bases: TGCAGCGTTGATGTTAATAGCAGGCTGTTTTTT.